The rows below give T cell receptor beta chains drawn from one sample of a study of cytomegalovirus exposure and HLA in healthy donors. Profiled with immunoSEQ multiplex PCR; TCRdb holds only in-frame clones, not every one. The sample includes roughly 60,000 clones, about 96% of them seen just once. Material for sequencing was PBMCs. These receptors all come from a woman younger than 35 in good health and CMV-seronegative. CDR3s include the opening cysteine and the closing phenylalanine or tryptophan. The order of the fields is clone size, D gene, V gene, J gene, CDR3 DNA, CDR3 protein. The D gene is left open where the match is weak. Not all rows give a size; the values are once, few, many and, for expanded clones, a class.

>NA|TRBD1|TRBV10-3|TRBJ1-4
TGTGCCATCAGCCAACAGGGGACTAATGAAAAACTGTTTTTT
CAISQQGTNEKLFF
>NA|NA|TRBV29-1|TRBJ2-1
TGCAGCGTTGAGGTGGACAAAGGGAATGAGCAGTTCTTC
CSVEVDKGNEQFF
>NA|TRBD2|TRBV6-6|TRBJ2-3
TGTGCCAGCAAACTCCCACTAGCGGGGGAAGCAGATACGCAGTATTTT
CASKLPLAGEADTQYF
>NA|TRBD1|TRBV7-9|TRBJ2-7
TGTGCCAGCACCCAGGGGGCGGGGGAGCAGTACTTC
CASTQGAGEQYF
>NA|TRBD2|TRBV4-3|TRBJ2-7
TGCGCCAGCAGCGGTTGGGCGGGAGGCCTGTACGAGCAGTACTTC
CASSGWAGGLYEQYF
>once|NA|TRBV10-2|TRBJ2-1
TGCGCCAGCAGTGAGTATAGGACAGCACGACCGGACAATGAGCAGTTCTTC
CASSEYRTARPDNEQFF
>NA|NA|TRBV5-5|TRBJ2-3
TGTGCCACCAGGCCGGTACACAAGCGGGATACGCAGTATTTT
CATRPVHKRDTQYF
>NA|TRBD2|TRBV4-3|TRBJ2-3
TGCGCCAGCAGCCCCCGGACTAGCGGGAGGCCTAGCACAGATACGCAGTATTTT
CASSPRTSGRPSTDTQYF
>once|NA|TRBV2|TRBJ1-1
TGTGCCAGCAGTGGGGGTTCAGGCGGGGGAACCACGTTGAACACTGAAGCTTTCTTT
CASSGGSGGGTTLNTEAFF
>few|NA|TRBV4-2|TRBJ2-7
TGTGCCAGCAGCCAAGATTCGGGGGACGAGCAGTACTTC
CASSQDSGDEQYF
>NA|TRBD2|TRBV5-1|TRBJ2-3
TGCGCCAGCCGGATAGCGGGTCTTCCAGATACGCAGTATTTT
CASRIAGLPDTQYF
>NA|TRBD2|TRBV7-9|TRBJ2-5
TGTGCCAGCAGCTTGGGACTAGCGGGGGAAGAGACCCAGTACTTC
CASSLGLAGEETQYF
>NA|NA|TRBV27|TRBJ2-2
TGTGCCAGCACCCCGGGTGTAACCGGGGAGCTGTTTTTT
CASTPGVTGELFF
>NA|TRBD1|TRBV7-8|TRBJ2-7
TGTGCCAGCAGCCCCAGGGGACAGGCCCGCGACACCTACGAGCAGTACTTC
CASSPRGQARDTYEQYF
>NA|NA|TRBV6-6|TRBJ2-5
TGTGCCAGCAGCTTACCCCTTGCAGGGGTAGAGACCCAGTACTTC
CASSLPLAGVETQYF
>NA|TRBD1|TRBV9|TRBJ1-1
TGTGCCAGCAGCTGGACAGGGGCCACTGAAGCTTTCTTT
CASSWTGATEAFF
>NA|NA|TRBV9|TRBJ1-5
TGTGCCAGCAGCGTAGGGCCCGGGGAGGGGCAGCCCCAGCATTTT
CASSVGPGEGQPQHF
>NA|NA|TRBV9|TRBJ2-4
TGTGCCAGCAGCGTAGGGGTTGGGGCCACCCCTGGCAAAAACATTCAGTACTTC
CASSVGVGATPGKNIQYF
>NA|NA|TRBV12-2|TRBJ1-5
TGTGCAAGTCGCTACCCAAGATCGCGGGGGGATAGCAATCAGCCCCAGCATTTT
CASRYPRSRGDSNQPQHF
>NA|TRBD2|TRBV19|TRBJ2-3
TGTGCCACTAGCGGGAGGGCCGCCGATACGCAGTATTTT
CATSGRAADTQYF
>NA|TRBD1|TRBV29-1|TRBJ2-1
TGCAGCGTCCAGGGGGCGCGATCCTACAATGAGCAGTTCTTC
CSVQGARSYNEQFF
>NA|TRBD2|TRBV7-9|TRBJ2-3
TGTGCCAGCAGCCACCCTAGCGGGGGGGCGAGAGATACGCAGTATTTT
CASSHPSGGARDTQYF
>NA|TRBD2|TRBV25-1|TRBJ2-1
TGTGCCAGCAGTGAGGTAGGGACTAGGGGGGAGCAGTTCTTC
CASSEVGTRGEQFF
>once|TRBD2|TRBV15|TRBJ2-7
TGTGCCACCAGCAGCGATGGGACTAGCGGGTGGAGGGGCTACGAGCAGTACTTC
CATSSDGTSGWRGYEQYF
>NA|TRBD2|TRBV27|TRBJ2-1
TGTGCCAGCAGTTTGGGGAGACTAGCGGGAGTCGGGGAGCAGTTCTTC
CASSLGRLAGVGEQFF
>NA|TRBD2|TRBV30|TRBJ2-5
TGTGCCTGGAGTGCGGGGGGGACCCCGGGAGAGACCCAGTACTTC
CAWSAGGTPGETQYF
>NA|TRBD2|TRBV28|TRBJ2-5
TGTGCCAGCAGTCCGCGACTAGCGGGAGAGGGTGAGACCCAGTACTTC
CASSPRLAGEGETQYF
>NA|NA|TRBV5-4|TRBJ2-7
TGTGCCAGCAGCTTGGCTTCCTACGAGCAGTACTTC
CASSLASYEQYF
>NA|TRBD1|TRBV13|TRBJ1-2
TGTGCCAGCAGCCAGAGTAGGGGGCGGAACTATGGCTACACCTTC
CASSQSRGRNYGYTF
>NA|NA|TRBV10-2|TRBJ1-5
TGCGCCAGCAGTGAGGACAGTAGTTGGCCCCAGCATTTT
CASSEDSSWPQHF
>NA|NA|TRBV7-9|TRBJ1-3
TGTGCCAGCAGCTTGGAGGGAAACACCATATATTTT
CASSLEGNTIYF
>NA|NA|TRBV29-1|TRBJ1-4
TGCAGCGCCAGGAGGGGGGGTGGTGGTGAAAAACTGTTTTTT
CSARRGGGGEKLFF
>few|NA|TRBV4-2|TRBJ2-7
TGTGCCAGCAGCCAGAGTACAGGCACTTCCTACGAGCAGTACTTC
CASSQSTGTSYEQYF
>NA|TRBD1|TRBV9|TRBJ1-1
TGTGCCAGCAGCGTAGAGCAGGGGGGCGAAGCTTTCTTT
CASSVEQGGEAFF
>NA|TRBD2|TRBV7-3|TRBJ2-1
TGTGCCAGCAGCTTGGGACTAGCGGCCTACAATGAGCAGTTCTTC
CASSLGLAAYNEQFF
>once|NA|TRBV9|TRBJ1-1
TGTGCCAGCAGCGTAGAGGGACATACGAACACTGAAGCTTTCTTT
CASSVEGHTNTEAFF
>NA|TRBD1|TRBV9|TRBJ2-5
TGTGCCAGCAGCGTAGAAGGGACAGGGAGAGAGACCCAGTACTTC
CASSVEGTGRETQYF
>once|NA|TRBV10-3|TRBJ1-2
TGTGCCATCAGTGACGGGGGGGCGCGGGGCTACACCTTC
CAISDGGARGYTF
>NA|TRBD2|TRBV7-9|TRBJ2-1
TGTGCCAGCAGCCCCCGTGGACTAGCGGGAGCCCGTGAGCAGTTCTTC
CASSPRGLAGAREQFF
>NA|NA|TRBV29-1|TRBJ2-7
TGCAGCGTTGATGTTCACTCCTACGAGCAGTACTTC
CSVDVHSYEQYF
>NA|NA|TRBV16|TRBJ1-1
TGTGCCAGCAGCCAAATCCGGGGCACTGAAGCTTTCTTT
CASSQIRGTEAFF
>NA|TRBD1|TRBV15|TRBJ2-7
TGTGCCACCAGCAGGGGGCTGACCACGACAGGGACCTACGAGCAGTACTTC
CATSRGLTTTGTYEQYF
>few|TRBD1|TRBV25-1|TRBJ2-7
TGTGCCAGCAGTGAATTGACAGGGGGAGAGCAGTACTTC
CASSELTGGEQYF
>NA|NA|TRBV5-6|TRBJ1-5
TGTGCCAGCAGCTTGTCCGGGACACCACCGGTTGGGCCCCAGCATTTT
CASSLSGTPPVGPQHF
>NA|NA|TRBV9|TRBJ1-3
TGTGCCAGCGGTCGGCACAGCAACACAAACTCTGGAAACACCATATATTTT
CASGRHSNTNSGNTIYF
>once|NA|TRBV28|TRBJ1-2
TGTGCCAGCAGTTTGCCCCAGGCTGGCTATGGCTACACCTTC
CASSLPQAGYGYTF
>once|NA|TRBV7-2|TRBJ1-2
TGTGCCAGCAGCCCCACCGGGGGGCAAGGATATGGCTACACCTTC
CASSPTGGQGYGYTF